The 26 T cell receptor beta chains reported below all come from one sample, sequenced in a study of low-dose radiotherapy and immunotherapy resistance in tumors. Covering alpha and beta chains, TRAV- and TRBV-specific primers were used for the first-strand cDNA. TCRs were amplified for around 20 PCR cycles with a constant-region primer and V-primer adapter. Each CDR3 protein is one row after TCRdb ran MiXCR on the reads. Here the sample spans around 79,000 distinct CDR3 sequences, 18% being singletons. Time point defined: before trial treatment. The sample consisted of PBMCs, taken before treatment. The receptors here all came from a male donor with prostate cancer.

This clonotype was observed a few times. The chain has TRBV27 and TRBJ2-7, with TRBD2 identical over 8 bases. After removal of 6 bases from V and 3 bases from J, the junction contained 7 bases not matched to a gene. This CDR3 has 14 amino acids. Germline V gene lookup returns CDR1 MNHEY and CDR2 SMNVEV (reference sequence). CDR3: CASRQRGTGYEQYF. The CDR3 nucleotides are TGTGCCAGCAGGCAGCGGGGGACGGGCTACGAGCAGTACTTC.

This clonotype has at least ten counts. The chain uses TRBV9 and TRBJ1-2, with TRBD1 matching 9 bases. With 3 bases clipped from V and 0 bases from J, the junction kept 6 bases outside the gene matches. Germline V gives CDR1 SGDLS, CDR2 YYNGEE. The CDR3 has 16 residues. The DNA of the CDR3 is TGTGCCAGCAGCGGTAGCGGGACAGGGACTAACTATGGCTACACCTTC. It specifies CASSGSGTGTNYGYTF.

This clonotype was seen many times. The gene calls are TRBV18 and TRBJ2-7; D might be TRBD1 (6 bases). CDR3 size: 12 residues. V lost 6 bases to trimming and J lost 3 bases, with 9 bases between them. CDR1 and CDR2 (germline): KGHSH, LQKENI. The CDR3: CASSSDSYEQYF. The CDR3 nucleotides read TGTGCCAGCTCGTCGGACAGCTACGAGCAGTACTTC.

This clonotype is a singleton in its sample. The likely explanation is a read error, given a far larger clone one base away. The chain joins TRBV13 to TRBJ2-1, with D perhaps TRBD2 (5 bases). This CDR3 spans 14 amino acids. The V and J ends lost 4 bases and 10 bases respectively, with 17 bases between them. Germline lookup yields CDR1 PRHDT and CDR2 FYEKMQ (reference sequence). The CDR3 region has the DNA TGTGCCAGCAGCTACCTAGCTCACCAAAGCGAGCAGTTCTTC. Translation: CASSYLAHQSEQFF.

This clonotype was observed many times. This chain joins TRBV30 and TRBJ2-3, with D possibly matching TRBD2 (5 bases). Between the trimmed V and J ends, which lost 0 bases and 2 bases, there was a span of 12 bases. This CDR3 region has 15 residues. Germline V gene lookup returns CDR1 GTSNPN and CDR2 SVGIG (reference sequence). CDR3 loop: CAWSVLASYTDTQYF. The DNA of the CDR3 is TGTGCCTGGAGTGTGTTAGCGTCCTACACAGATACGCAGTATTTT.

The sample holds many counts of this clonotype. The gene calls are TRBV20-1 and TRBJ2-7; TRBD2 aligns across 8 bases. Germline V gene sequence: CDR1 DFQATT, CDR2 SNEGSKA (reference sequence). The CDR3 is 14 amino acids. J gave up 2 bases and V 6 bases, and 9 bases lay outside the gene matches. The CDR3 loop is CSAEPSGRAYEQYF. For the CDR3, the DNA is TGCAGTGCAGAACCTAGCGGGCGTGCCTACGAGCAGTACTTC.

This clonotype was recorded at least ten times. The DNA for the CDR3 is TGCGCCAGCAGCCAAGTTTCGTGGGAGGGAGGCAAGTTGATCTACGAGCAGTACTTC. Translation gives CASSQVSWEGGKLIYEQYF. The chain carries TRBV4-1 and TRBJ2-7; the match to TRBD2 covers 7 bases. The CDR3 consists of 19 residues. Germline V CDR1 and CDR2: MGHRA, YSYEKL. V gave up 1 base and J gave up 3 bases; unmatched junction bases: 18.

The V and J genes are TRBV4-1 and TRBJ2-7, with 13 bases aligning to TRBD2. Germline V gene lookup returns CDR1 MGHRA and CDR2 YSYEKL. With 0 bases clipped from V and 3 bases from J, the junction kept 14 bases outside the gene matches. The CDR3 is made up of 20 amino acids. Here the CDR3 reads CASSQDGRADRLAGGYEQYF. The CDR3, as DNA: TGCGCCAGCAGCCAAGATGGGAGGGCGGATCGACTAGCGGGGGGCTACGAGCAGTACTTC.

This clonotype was seen many times. The chain has TRBV5-1 and TRBJ2-3; the D gene is possibly TRBD2 (6 bases). Germline CDR1 and CDR2: SGHRS and YFSETQ. The CDR3 length is 17 residues. Trimming took off 0 bases at V and 1 base at J, with 15 bases between the two ends. CDR3 residues: CASSLGGLARGTDTQYF. CDR3 bases: TGCGCCAGCAGCTTGGGGGGACTCGCGAGGGGCACAGATACGCAGTATTTT.

J is TRBJ2-7 and V is TRBV20-1, with no clear D. Germline CDR1 and CDR2: DFQATT and SNEGSKA (reference sequence). V lost 5 bases, J lost 0 bases, and 17 bases lay in between. The CDR3 consists of 15 residues. The CDR3 DNA reads as TGCAGTGCTGGCCCGTCAACGATCAGCTCCTACGAGCAGTACTTC. Translated, it gives CSAGPSTISSYEQYF.

The CDR3 region is CASSYGQSYGYTF. Here the CDR3 DNA reads TGTGCCAGCAGTTACGGACAGAGCTATGGCTACACCTTC. V gene TRBV6-6 combines with J gene TRBJ1-2, with TRBD1 as a possible D gene (6 bases). The CDR3 has 13 residues. V lost 2 bases and J 4 bases, leaving 8 bases between the germline ends. CDR1 and CDR2 (germline): MNHNY, SVGAGI (reference sequence).

This clonotype was seen many times. The genes are TRBV6-4 and TRBJ2-2; D might be TRBD2 (6 bases). V gave up 0 bases and J gave up 4 bases, with 9 bases separating them. CDR3 length: 15 amino acids. From germline, CDR1 is MRHNA and CDR2 SNTAGT. In nucleotides, the CDR3 is TGTGCCAGCAGTGACTCGGGGACTCTCACCGGGGAGCTGTTTTTT. This translates into CASSDSGTLTGELFF.

This clonotype was picked up many times. The rearrangement uses TRBV9 and TRBJ2-2; 8 bases are a match to TRBD2. The CDR3 is 15 residues long. The V gene's germline CDR1 is SGDLS and CDR2 YYNGEE. The ends lost 5 bases at V and 4 bases at J; junction bases unmatched: 7. CDR3 DNA sequence: TGTGCCAGCAGTCAGACTAGCGTCTCCACCGGGGAGCTGTTTTTT. Its translation: CASSQTSVSTGELFF.

This clonotype was seen a few times. The chain joins TRBV14 to TRBJ1-4; D unresolved. In germline, CDR1 is SGHDN, CDR2 FVKESK. Trimming took 1 base from V and 7 from J, leaving 4 bases between them. This CDR3 has 12 residues. CDR3 DNA: TGTGCCAGCAGCCAAGGACGTGAAAAACTGTTTTTT. Translation: CASSQGREKLFF.

Of note for this clonotype: The likely explanation is a read error, given a far larger clone one base away. V gene TRBV3-1 combines with J gene TRBJ2-7; perhaps D is TRBD1 or TRBD2 (6 bases each). Germline CDR1 is LGHDT and CDR2 is YNNKEL (reference sequence). Between the trimmed V and J ends, which lost 3 bases and 7 bases, there was a span of 16 bases. This CDR3 region has 14 residues. The CDR3 region has the DNA TGTGCCAGCAGCCACCGGGGGCAGGGGAATGAGCAGTACTTC. Amino acids: CASSHRGQGNEQYF.

This chain joins TRBV7-3 and TRBJ2-1; TRBD2 is a possible D gene (5 bases). V lost 6 bases and J lost 7, with 13 bases in between. Germline V gene lookup returns CDR1 SGHTA and CDR2 FQGTGA. The CDR3 extends over 13 amino acids. The CDR3 is CASSSGGGNEQFF. The CDR3, as DNA: TGTGCCAGCAGTTCAGGAGGTGGGAATGAGCAGTTCTTC.

This clonotype was seen only a few times. The chain couples TRBV11-2 to TRBJ2-1, with D possibly matching TRBD2 (5 bases). CDR1 is SGHAT and CDR2 is FQNNGV in the germline V gene. Between the trimmed V and J ends, which lost 5 bases and 15 bases, there was a span of 20 bases. This CDR3 is 13 amino acids long. The chain's CDR3 is CASSPGNSATAFF. CDR3 coding DNA: TGTGCCAGCAGCCCTGGAAATAGCGCGACGGCGTTCTTC. The complete variable domain, with remaining parts taken from reference TRBV11-2 and TRBJ2-1, reads EAGVAQSPRYKIIEKRQSVAFWCNPISGHATLYWYQQILGQGPKLLIQFQNNGVVDDSQLPKDRFSAERLKGVDSTLKIQPAKLEDSAVYLCASSPGNSATAFFGPGTRLTVL.

This clonotype was counted ten times or more. The V and J genes are TRBV29-1 and TRBJ2-1; D might be TRBD1 or TRBD2, each matching 6 bases. CDR3 length: 13 amino acids. Germline V gene sequence: CDR1 SQVTM, CDR2 ANQGSEA. Trimming pared 6 bases from V and 9 bases from J, leaving 18 bases between. CDR3 amino acids: CSVPPGGVGEQFF. For the CDR3, the DNA is TGCAGCGTCCCCCCCGGGGGCGTTGGTGAGCAGTTCTTC.

There are many counts of this clonotype. The J gene is TRBJ2-1, the V gene TRBV20-1; 10 positions agree with TRBD2. Germline lookup yields CDR1 DFQATT and CDR2 SNEGSKA (reference sequence). The length of the CDR3 is 16 residues. V lost 3 bases, J lost 3 bases, and 8 bases stayed unmatched. CDR3 sequence: CSASNPSSGGYNEQFF. The CDR3 DNA is TGCAGTGCTAGTAACCCCTCTAGCGGGGGCTACAATGAGCAGTTCTTC.

This clonotype has a count of ten or more. This sequence joins TRBV3-1 and TRBJ2-1, with D perhaps TRBD1 (5 bases). Deletions cut 4 bases from V and 6 bases from J, with 22 bases between. The V gene's germline CDR1 is LGHDT and CDR2 YNNKEL (reference sequence). The CDR3 contains 17 residues. CDR3 in DNA: TGTGCCAGCAGCCTGCAAGAGTCCGAAAAGGGGCGCAATGAGCAGTTCTTC. Amino acid sequence: CASSLQESEKGRNEQFF.

Ten or more counts support this clonotype. The chain recombines TRBV5-4 with TRBJ1-1; TRBD1 agrees at 9 bases. V dropped 3 bases and J dropped 8; count of bases not matched to a gene: 5. This CDR3 has 13 amino acids. CDR1 SGHNT and CDR2 YYREEE come from the germline V gene (reference sequence). This CDR3 is CASSYGTGKEAFF. The CDR3 DNA follows: TGTGCCAGCAGCTATGGGACAGGGAAAGAAGCTTTCTTT.

This clonotype occurred many times. The chain recombines TRBV7-8 with TRBJ1-1; 8 bases match TRBD1. V was pared by 5 bases and J by 3 bases, with 8 bases of the junction left unmatched. The CDR3 has 15 amino acids. CDR1 and CDR2 from the germline V gene are SGHVS and FQNEAQ. The CDR3 loop is CASSPKDRDYTEAFF. The CDR3, as DNA: TGTGCCAGCAGCCCGAAGGACAGGGACTACACTGAAGCTTTCTTT.

This clonotype was counted many times. The V and J genes are TRBV5-1 and TRBJ1-4, with TRBD1 matching 7 bases. This CDR3 is built from 16 residues. J gave up 0 bases and V 5 bases, and 7 bases lay outside the gene matches. Germline assignment: CDR1 SGHRS and CDR2 YFSETQ. CDR3 in DNA: TGCGCCAGCAGTAGACAGGGTCCAGCAACTAATGAAAAACTGTTTTTT. Protein sequence: CASSRQGPATNEKLFF.

This clonotype was recorded many times. V and J are TRBV10-1 and TRBJ2-1, with 7 bases that match TRBD2. Trimming at V came to 3 bases and at J to 13 bases, leaving 6 bases not matched to a gene. This CDR3 contains 12 residues. The V gene's germline CDR1 is WNHNN and CDR2 SYGVQD (reference sequence). CDR3 in amino acids: CASSEPGGGQFF. The CDR3 DNA is TGCGCCAGCAGTGAACCGGGAGGCGGACAGTTCTTC.

This clonotype was seen ten or more times. The rearrangement uses TRBV7-6 and TRBJ2-3; perhaps TRBD1 as D (6 bases). The V gene's germline CDR1 is SGHVS and CDR2 FNYEAQ. There are 14 residues in the CDR3. The V end was cut by 5 bases, the J end by 10 bases, with 19 bases between. The CDR3 protein is CASSAGTTVHPQYF. The DNA for the CDR3 is TGTGCCAGCAGCGCCGGGACAACGGTTCATCCGCAGTATTTT.

To note about this clonotype: With only one base between it and a far larger clone, this is likely a read error. This chain joins TRBV5-3 and TRBJ2-5; TRBD1 matches 7 bases. TRBV5-3 is sorted into the ORF group, with uncertain function. The CDR3 has 14 residues. In DNA, the CDR3 is TGTGTCAGCAGCCTGAGACAGGGAAAAGAGACCCAGTACTTC. Translating gives CVSSLRQGKETQYF.